The next 12 T cell receptor beta chains were all read from a single sample in a study of shared clonotypes between healthy human individuals. Sequencing was performed with immunoSEQ multiplex PCR; in TCRdb, only in-frame clones are kept and a portion is missing. The sample gives millions of clones, just over 90% of which show up once; approximately 1.7% is in the top ten. CD8 cells regarded as naive lacked CD45RO, were positively chosen for CCR7, and omitted terminally differentiated effector memory CD45RA+ cells. Specimen: naive CD8+ T cells from PBMCs. The receptors originated from a man younger than 35 in good health. Some clones in this sample may be carry-over from other donors' samples.

The chain has TRBV19 and TRBJ2-2; the match to TRBD2 covers 9 bases. Germline-derived CDR1 and CDR2 are LNHDA and SQIVND (reference sequence). CDR3 length equals 15 residues. Trimming cost V 7 bases and J 6 bases; bases outside gene matches: 9. The DNA for the CDR3 is TGTGCCAGTATGGGGCTAGCGGGATATTCCGGGGAGCTGTTTTTT. It codes for CASMGLAGYSGELFF. Based on the CDR3 plus reference TRBV19 and TRBJ2-2, the full variable domain is DGGITQSPKYLFRKEGQNVTLSCEQNLNHDAMYWYRQDPGQGLRLIYYSQIVNDFQKGDIAEGYSVSREKKESFPLTVTSAQKNPTAFYLCASMGLAGYSGELFFGEGSRLTVL.

Comment on this clone: The sample holds other DNA sequences that translate to the same CDR3. The rearrangement joins TRBV27 to TRBJ2-5; D is uncertain. Trimming took off 4 bases at V and 2 bases at J, with 8 bases between the two ends. The CDR3 runs to 13 residues. Looked up from germline, CDR1 is MNHEY and CDR2 is SMNVEV (reference sequence). Here the CDR3 DNA reads TGTGCCAGCAGTTCCCTTTTACAAGAGACCCAGTACTTC. It translates to CASSSLLQETQYF.

The chain combines TRBV9 with TRBJ2-5, with TRBD2 identical over 7 bases. Trimming cost V 4 bases and J 0 bases; bases outside gene matches: 9. This CDR3 region has 16 residues. Germline CDR1 is SGDLS and CDR2 is YYNGEE. Written as DNA, the CDR3 is TGTGCCAGCAGCCCCGACTGGGGGGGATACCAAGAGACCCAGTACTTC. Its translation is CASSPDWGGYQETQYF.

Points on this clone: The identical CDR3 is also encoded by other nucleotide sequences in the sample. V and J are TRBV29-1 and TRBJ2-1; D is uncertain. Germline V gene lookup returns CDR1 SQVTM and CDR2 ANQGSEA. Trimming left V 5 bases short and J 4 bases short, with 6 bases between. There are 11 residues in the CDR3. CDR3 amino acids: CSVLGYNEQFF. CDR3 bases: TGCAGCGTTCTGGGATACAATGAGCAGTTCTTC.

The V gene is TRBV15, the J gene TRBJ2-7, with 7 positions matching TRBD1. Germline V gene sequence: CDR1 LNHNV, CDR2 YYDKDF (reference sequence). The trim removed 6 bases at V and 0 bases at J, leaving 8 bases unmatched. The length of the CDR3 is 15 residues. The CDR3 spells CATSLSGTDSYEQYF. The CDR3 DNA is TGTGCCACCAGTCTTTCCGGGACAGACTCCTACGAGCAGTACTTC.

The rearrangement links TRBV10-3 to TRBJ2-3, with 7 bases that match TRBD1. CDR1 ENHRY and CDR2 SYGVKD come from the germline V gene. The CDR3 totals 17 residues. V trimming: 6 bases; J trimming: 5 bases; junction bases outside the gene matches: 17. This CDR3 is CAIRGDTGAVVGDTQYF. The CDR3 DNA sequence: TGTGCCATCAGAGGTGACACAGGGGCAGTTGTAGGAGATACGCAGTATTTT.

This rearrangement joins TRBV7-9 to TRBJ2-7, with 10 bases fitting TRBD1. There are 19 residues in the CDR3. Germline CDR1 reads SEHNR; CDR2 reads FQNEAQ (reference sequence). V trimming: 5 bases; J trimming: 3 bases; junction bases outside the gene matches: 19. CDR3 loop: CASSPPSDRGLLGFYEQYF. In DNA, the CDR3 is TGTGCCAGCAGCCCCCCCTCCGACAGGGGGCTATTGGGTTTCTACGAGCAGTACTTC.

The chain employs TRBV7-2 and TRBJ1-2; D perhaps matches TRBD1 (5 bases). Germline-derived CDR1 and CDR2 are SGHTA and FQGNSA. Trimming stripped 1 base from V and 4 bases from J, with 13 bases between. This CDR3 has 15 amino acids. The DNA for the CDR3 is TGTGCCAGCAGCTTAGGTGTAAGGGGCTTCTATGGCTACACCTTC. This translates into CASSLGVRGFYGYTF.

The genes are TRBV4-2 and TRBJ2-1; no clear D gene. Germline CDR1 is LGHNA and CDR2 is YNFKEQ. The V end lost 0 bases, the J end lost 5 bases, and 5 bases lay between the germline ends. CDR3 length equals 13 residues. Here the CDR3 reads CASSQDPNNEQFF. In DNA form, the CDR3 reads TGTGCCAGCAGCCAAGATCCGAACAATGAGCAGTTCTTC.

The V gene is TRBV30, the J gene TRBJ2-7, with unresolved D. Trimming removed 7 bases from V and 0 bases from J, with 13 bases in between. CDR1 GTSNPN and CDR2 SVGIG come from the germline V gene (reference sequence). This CDR3 has 13 residues. In nucleotides, the CDR3 is TGTGCCTCGATATCAGGTTACTCCTACGAGCAGTACTTC. It codes for CASISGYSYEQYF. Variable domain in full (rest from reference TRBV30 and TRBJ2-7): SQTIHQWPATLVQPVGSPLSLECTVEGTSNPNLYWYRQAAGRGLQLLFYSVGIGQISSEVPQNLSASRPQDRQFILSSKKLLLSDSGFYLCASISGYSYEQYFGPGTRLTVT.

Turning to this clone: Other nucleotide sequences from this sample produce the same CDR3. The CDR3 spells CASSYSSGVSYEQYF. CDR3 in DNA: TGTGCCAGCAGTTACTCAAGTGGCGTCTCCTACGAGCAGTACTTC. V is TRBV6-5 and J is TRBJ2-7; unclear D gene. V lost 0 bases to trimming and J lost 0 bases, with 9 bases between them. Germline CDR1 and CDR2: MNHEY and SVGAGI. The CDR3 is 15 amino acids.

This clone was observed a handful of times. The V gene is TRBV7-9, the J gene TRBJ1-1, with D maybe TRBD1 (6 bases). From germline, CDR1 is SEHNR and CDR2 FQNEAQ (reference sequence). This CDR3 has 15 residues. The V end was cut by 2 bases, the J end by 3 bases, with 13 bases between. CDR3 sequence (DNA): TGTGCCAGCAGCTTAAATGGTGCAGGGGACACTGAAGCTTTCTTT. Translation gives CASSLNGAGDTEAFF.